These T cell receptor beta chains were read from a single sample in a study of T-cell reconstitution after alpha-beta-depleted transplantation in children. One entry per CDR3 protein results from TCRdb running MiXCR on the PCR reads. Of some 200,000 distinct CDR3 sequences in the sample, about 9.6% were seen once. The material sequenced was PBMCs from the stem cell graft donor, taken from the stem cell graft. Receptors were obtained from a human donor who donated a stem cell graft to a child with SCID. Each CDR3 is given without its conserved first and last residue. The order of the fields is J gene, V gene, CDR3 protein.

TRBJ2-3,TRBV12-3/TRBV12-4,ASTLRGGHRDTQY
TRBJ2-1,TRBV15,ATSRDRRGQGLGGIHNEQF
TRBJ2-7,TRBV19,ASSISGSYEQY
TRBJ1-5,TRBV7-2,ASSPMPGPNQPQH
TRBJ2-5,TRBV5-1,ASSLGLAGETQY
TRBJ1-2,TRBV12-3/TRBV12-4,ASRGERGGDYGYT
TRBJ2-5,TRBV6-1,ASTVTSGGTQY
TRBJ2-3,TRBV10-3,AISVKSTDTQY
TRBJ2-7,TRBV5-1,ASSLGLQGERYEQY
TRBJ2-3,TRBV5-1,ASSAGLFGTDTQY
TRBJ1-2,TRBV5-6,ASSLRPGTGHYGYT
TRBJ1-1,TRBV19,ASSISGDTNTEAF
TRBJ2-3,TRBV20-1,SASVTGTSGTDTQY
TRBJ1-4,TRBV5-1,ASSLESSFNEKLF
TRBJ2-1,TRBV6-2/TRBV6-3,ASSYSRGGTYNEQF
TRBJ1-1,TRBV20-1,SAEGTGYSPEAF